Listed below are T cell receptor beta chains from one sample, sequenced in a study of T cells in localized non-small cell lung cancer. Libraries were prepared by immunoSEQ multiplex PCR; TCRdb keeps only in-frame clonotypes and omits some of them. This table has about 52,000 clones, around 80% appearing once. The sample consisted of PBMCs, taken before any cancer treatment. The receptors were sampled from a woman aged 35 to 69 with stage II lung adenocarcinoma. Each CDR3 is given with its conserved first and last residue. The order of the fields is CDR3 length, V gene, D gene, J gene, clone size, CDR3 protein, CDR3 DNA. A D gene is named only where the DNA matches it firmly. Clone size, where shown, is once, few, many, or a class for clones that have expanded.

15	TRBV30	.	TRBJ1-1	.	CAWRRLGTGNTEAFF	TGTGCCTGGAGAAGGTTGGGAACTGGGAACACTGAAGCTTTCTTT
14	TRBV6-6	TRBD1	TRBJ1-2	once	CASSYPGTGAGITF	TGTGCCAGCAGTTACCCCGGGACAGGGGCGGGGATCACCTTC
18	TRBV29-1	.	TRBJ2-1	.	CSVEDRVTELISYNEQFF	TGCAGCGTTGAAGATCGGGTTACCGAGCTGATATCCTACAATGAGCAGTTCTTC
15	TRBV7-2	TRBD1	TRBJ1-1	.	CASSGPGQGAREAFF	TGTGCCAGCAGCGGGCCGGGACAGGGGGCGAGGGAAGCTTTCTTT
12	TRBV28	.	TRBJ2-7	.	CASSITGIEQYF	TGTGCCAGCAGCATAACCGGGATCGAGCAGTACTTC
15	TRBV25-1	.	TRBJ2-2	.	CASRVERGRAGELLF	TGTGCCAGCAGGGTCGAGAGGGGAAGGGCCGGGGAGCTGCTTTTT
12	TRBV28	.	TRBJ1-5	.	CASRDSNQPQHF	TGTGCCAGCAGGGATAGCAATCAGCCCCAGCATTTT
15	TRBV4-1	.	TRBJ2-2	.	CASSPGLTNTGELFF	TGCGCCAGCAGCCCCGGACTGACGAACACCGGGGAGCTGTTTTTT
15	TRBV5-4	TRBD1	TRBJ2-5	.	CASSLEGGWGETQYF	TGTGCCAGCAGCTTGGAAGGGGGCTGGGGGGAGACCCAGTACTTC
14	TRBV19	.	TRBJ2-4	few	CASSITDAKNIQYF	TGTGCCAGTAGTATAACGGACGCCAAAAACATTCAGTACTTC